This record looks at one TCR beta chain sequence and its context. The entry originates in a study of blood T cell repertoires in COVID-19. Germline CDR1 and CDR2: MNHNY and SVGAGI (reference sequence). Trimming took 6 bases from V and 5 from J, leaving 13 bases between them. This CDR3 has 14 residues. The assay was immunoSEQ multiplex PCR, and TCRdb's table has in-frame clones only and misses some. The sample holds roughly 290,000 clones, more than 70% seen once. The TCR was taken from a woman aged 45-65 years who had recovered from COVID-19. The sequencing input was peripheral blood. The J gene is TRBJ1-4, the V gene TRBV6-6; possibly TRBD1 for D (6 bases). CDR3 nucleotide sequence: TGTGCCAGCAGCCACAACAGGGAAAATGAAAAACTGTTTTTT. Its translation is CASSHNRENEKLFF.